This T cell receptor beta chain was sequenced for a study of blood T cell repertoires in COVID-19. The overall study: Acute-phase and convalescent COVID-19 samples originated in the United States, Italy and Spain. The analysed material was cDNA or gDNA that came from T cells, B-cell-depleted T cells, or PBMCs.

This CDR3 contains 13 residues. The germline gives CDR1 SGHVS, CDR2 FQNEAQ. The V gene lost 3 bases and the J gene lost 2 bases, with 7 bases spanning the gap. How the authors handled the data: The assay estimated nucleated cells by amplifying reference gene primers. TCRdb's copy holds only in-frame clones and misses some; the assay was immunoSEQ multiplex PCR. V, J and clone size are those of that table, while D and trimming were read from the DNA. The table shows some 120,000 clones, with about 85% occurring only once. The sequence derives from a man in his sixties or seventies with acute or convalescent COVID-19. V and J are TRBV7-8 and TRBJ1-1; D is unclear. Sample: peripheral blood. The CDR3 region is CASSLSVNTEAFF. The CDR3 coding sequence is TGTGCCAGCAGCTTGAGCGTTAACACTGAAGCTTTCTTT.